A selection of T cell receptor beta chains follows, all from one sample in a study of CD8 T cells in ankylosing spondylitis. TCRdb used MiXCR to reprocess the 5' RACE reads, holding one entry per CDR3 protein. The sample consists of roughly 150,000 distinct CDR3 sequences, 9.8% of them appearing once. Sequencing was done on a sample of blood, either unsorted or a sorted T cell fraction (not recorded which). Receptor source: a female donor with ankylosing spondylitis or in good health (not recorded which). Both conserved end residues are part of each CDR3. D genes are given only for firm matches. Rows give clone size only sometimes, using once, few, many, or a class for an expanded clone.

>TRBJ2-7|TRBV4-3|.|.
TGCGCCAGCAGCCAAGATCGAGTCATCAGCTCCTACGAGCAGTACTTC
CASSQDRVISSYEQYF
>TRBJ2-1|TRBV29-1|few|TRBD2
TGCAGCGCTGCCGGGACTAGCGGGAGAAATGAGCAGTTCTTC
CSAAGTSGRNEQFF
>TRBJ1-4|TRBV7-2|many|.
TGTGCCAGCAAATCCACGGCGACAGCAACTAATGAAAAACTGTTTTTT
CASKSTATATNEKLFF
>TRBJ2-6|TRBV7-8|.|.
TGTGCCAGCAGCTCCAGGACACGAGCCGCTGGGGCCAACGTCCTGACTTTC
CASSSRTRAAGANVLTF
>TRBJ2-1|TRBV28|few|.
TGTGCCAGCACCCCATGGGTGAGCGGCTCCTACAATGAGCAGTTCTTC
CASTPWVSGSYNEQFF
>TRBJ2-5|TRBV15|few|TRBD1
TGTGCCACCAGCAGAGATCAGGGGGCTCAAGAGACCCAGTACTTC
CATSRDQGAQETQYF
>TRBJ2-1|TRBV30|few|.
TGTGCCTGGAGTGTAAAGGTTAATGAGCAGTTCTTC
CAWSVKVNEQFF
>TRBJ2-5|TRBV25-1|once|.
TGTGCCAGCAGTGAATATTTCCCGCTAGGGGAGACCCAGTACTTC
CASSEYFPLGETQYF
>TRBJ2-7|TRBV7-9|many|TRBD1
TGTGCCAGCAGCTTAGCCGGGACAGGCTCCTACGAGCAGTACTTC
CASSLAGTGSYEQYF
>TRBJ2-2|TRBV7-9|.|.
TGTGCCAGCATCTTTACCGGGGAGCTGTTTTTT
CASIFTGELFF
>TRBJ2-3|TRBV4-3|.|TRBD1
TGCGCCAGCAGCCAAGATAAGATCGGACAGGGACACACAGATACGCAGTATTTT
CASSQDKIGQGHTDTQYF
>TRBJ2-5|TRBV7-9|.|.
TGTGCCACCTTCGGGGGAGAGACCCAGTACTTC
CATFGGETQYF
>TRBJ2-1|TRBV5-4|.|.
TGTGCCTGTGGCGATGAGCAGTTCTTC
CACGDEQFF
>TRBJ1-2|TRBV27|few|.
TGTGCCAGCAGTAAATCCTGGACTATTCCTCAATTCGGCTACACCTTC
CASSKSWTIPQFGYTF
>TRBJ2-7|TRBV7-9|.|TRBD2
TGTGCCAGCAGCCCAGCGGGACTAGGGGCATACGAGCAGTACTTC
CASSPAGLGAYEQYF
>TRBJ1-2|TRBV20-1|.|.
TGCAGTGCACCCCACAGGGACCGCTATGGCTACACCTTC
CSAPHRDRYGYTF
>TRBJ2-7|TRBV20-1|.|.
TGCAGTGCTAGAGAGGGGTTTCTGCACTCCTACGAGCAGTACTTC
CSAREGFLHSYEQYF
>TRBJ2-1|TRBV27|many|.
TGTGCCAGCAGTTTCTCCTCCGGGACTGAGACCTACAATGAGCAGTTCTTC
CASSFSSGTETYNEQFF
>TRBJ2-7|TRBV7-2|few|.
TGTGCCAGCAGCTTCCAAGGTACGACCTACGAGCAGTACTTC
CASSFQGTTYEQYF
>TRBJ2-4|TRBV4-2|few|.
TGTGCCAGCAGCCAAGTCCCGGGAGTTGGAAACATTCAGTACTTC
CASSQVPGVGNIQYF
>TRBJ2-7|TRBV15|many|.
TGTGCCACCAGCAGCAATCAGGGTGGCGAGCAGTACTTC
CATSSNQGGEQYF
>TRBJ2-1|TRBV20-1|few|.
TGCAGTGCTAAACTAGTAATTGAGCAGTTCTTC
CSAKLVIEQFF
>TRBJ1-1|TRBV5-5|.|.
TGTGCCAGCAGCTTTAGGGGTGGGGTCCAGAGCACTGAAGCTTTCTTT
CASSFRGGVQSTEAFF
>TRBJ2-7|TRBV6-5|many|.
TGTGCCAGCAGTTACTCGGACGAGCAGTACTTC
CASSYSDEQYF
>TRBJ2-7|TRBV20-1|few|.
TGCAGTGCTAGAGGAGTGATCCGCTCCTACGAGCAGTACTTC
CSARGVIRSYEQYF
>TRBJ2-1|TRBV20-1|few|TRBD1
TGCAGTGCGCCAGGGGGCCAGAGCTCCTACAATGAGCAGTTCTTC
CSAPGGQSSYNEQFF
>TRBJ2-5|TRBV7-9|.|TRBD2
TGTGCCAGCAGCTTTACTAGCGGGAGGGCCAGGGAGACCCAGTACTTC
CASSFTSGRARETQYF
>TRBJ2-1|TRBV12-3/TRBV12-4|many|TRBD1
TGTGCCAGCAGTTTAATGGGCAGGGGGTGGGATGAGCAGTTCTTC
CASSLMGRGWDEQFF
>TRBJ2-7|TRBV7-9|few|TRBD1
TGTGCCAGCAGCTTTACAGGGGGCGGAGAGCAGTACTTC
CASSFTGGGEQYF
>TRBJ2-7|TRBV27|.|.
TGTGCCAGCAGTACGGGACAGACTAGCAGCTCCTACGAGCAGTACTTC
CASSTGQTSSSYEQYF
>TRBJ2-1|TRBV7-9|few|.
TGTGCCAGCAGCTCAGCGATTTCGGGATACAATGAGCAGTTCTTC
CASSSAISGYNEQFF
>TRBJ2-7|TRBV11-1|many|.
TGTGCCAGCAGCTTACTGCCCCCTCTACTAGTCCGGAAGAACGAGCAGTACTTC
CASSLLPPLLVRKNEQYF
>TRBJ2-3|TRBV5-1|many|.
TGCGCCAGTTCCGGACTTAGCACAGATACGCAGTATTTT
CASSGLSTDTQYF
>TRBJ2-5|TRBV10-1|.|.
TGCGCCAGCAGTGAGTCGTTTAGGCAGGGGCCGGCTAAAGAGACCCAGTACTTC
CASSESFRQGPAKETQYF
>TRBJ2-1|TRBV27|few|TRBD2
TGTGCCAGCAGACTAGCGGGAGGGCCTGATGAGCAGTTCTTC
CASRLAGGPDEQFF
>TRBJ2-1|TRBV7-9|many|.
TGTGCCAGCAGCTTAGTAAAGGATCCCCCTCACGATGAGCAGTTCTTC
CASSLVKDPPHDEQFF
>TRBJ2-3|TRBV28|.|TRBD2
TGTGCCAGCAGGCTAGAGACTAGCGGAGGGGATACGCAGTATTTT
CASRLETSGGDTQYF
>TRBJ2-1|TRBV20-1|few|TRBD2
TGCAGTGAAGAGATGCTAGCGGGAGCTGGCAATGAGCAGTTCTTC
CSEEMLAGAGNEQFF
>TRBJ2-5|TRBV6-5|few|.
TGTGCCAGCAGTTACCGCCTCGGGACCCAAGAGACCCAGTACTTC
CASSYRLGTQETQYF
>TRBJ1-2|TRBV7-9|.|.
TGTGCCAGCAGCCTGCCGACGATGGATGGCTACACCTTC
CASSLPTMDGYTF
>TRBJ2-1|TRBV7-6|medium-sized|.
TGTGCCAGCAGCTTTAGCGGTTACAATGAGCAGTTCTTC
CASSFSGYNEQFF
>TRBJ2-2|TRBV28|few|.
TGTGCCAGCAGTTTATCTGTGACAGGCAGGACCGGGGAGCTGTTTTTT
CASSLSVTGRTGELFF
>TRBJ2-7|TRBV6-2/TRBV6-3|many|.
TGTGCCAGCGGGGGTGGTTACGAGCAGTACTTC
CASGGGYEQYF
>TRBJ2-2|TRBV27|.|.
TGTGCCAGCACCCAGGGGGGGGCCACCGGGGAGCTGTTTTTT
CASTQGGATGELFF
>TRBJ1-6|TRBV27|many|TRBD1
TGTGCCAGCAGTTTGATCGGGACAGGTCTTTCTAGTTCACCCCTCCACTTT
CASSLIGTGLSSSPLHF
>TRBJ2-7|TRBV7-2|few|TRBD2
TGTGCCAGCAGCCGACTAGCGGGGTACTACGAGCAGTACTTC
CASSRLAGYYEQYF
>TRBJ2-1|TRBV7-9|.|.
TGTGCCAGCAGCTTAGAGGGGACGGGAGAGCAGTTCTTC
CASSLEGTGEQFF
>TRBJ2-4|TRBV11-1|.|TRBD2
TGTGCCAGCAGCCCAGGGGCTAGCGGGAGGGCCAAAAACATTCAGTACTTC
CASSPGASGRAKNIQYF
>TRBJ2-1|TRBV5-4|.|.
TGTGCCAGCAGCGCCGGGACGCTCAGCTGGGAGCAGTTCTTC
CASSAGTLSWEQFF
>TRBJ2-7|TRBV7-2|.|.
TGTGCCAGCAGACAAATCGGCGGAAGGGGCTCCTACGAGCAGTACTTC
CASRQIGGRGSYEQYF
>TRBJ2-3|TRBV20-1|few|.
TGCAGTGCCAGGCGGAAGGGCACAGATACGCAGTATTTT
CSARRKGTDTQYF
>TRBJ1-5|TRBV4-3|few|.
TGCGCCAGCAGCCACTCTTTAGGGCAGCCCCAGCATTTT
CASSHSLGQPQHF
>TRBJ2-7|TRBV4-1|few|TRBD1
TGCGCCAGCAGCCGCGGGACAGGGCGGTACGAGCAGTACTTC
CASSRGTGRYEQYF
>TRBJ2-7|TRBV6-5|few|TRBD1
TGTGCCAGCAGTTCGGGGACAGGGTTGGGCGAGCAGTACTTC
CASSSGTGLGEQYF
>TRBJ2-2|TRBV6-2/TRBV6-3|few|TRBD2
TGTGCCAGCAGTTGGGAGACTAGCGGGAGAGGAGGCACCGGGGAGCTGTTTTTT
CASSWETSGRGGTGELFF
>TRBJ2-5|TRBV7-9|few|.
TGTGCCAGCAGCTTAGATCCCCAAGAGACCCAGTACTTC
CASSLDPQETQYF
>TRBJ2-7|TRBV30|.|.
TGTGCCTGGAGTGTGGGCTCAGGGTCTGAGGACGAGCAGTACTTC
CAWSVGSGSEDEQYF